These 24 T cell receptor beta chains share one sample of origin, sequenced in a study of T cell changes during pregnancy in multiple sclerosis. TCRdb's copy holds only in-frame clones and misses some; the assay was immunoSEQ multiplex PCR. The sample lists roughly 41,000 clones, approximately 90% occurring once. Sequences were derived from CD8+ T cells from peripheral blood mononuclear cells, sampled in the third trimester of pregnancy. The receptor set was obtained from a female donor with multiple sclerosis, enrolled in a pregnancy study.

This chain uses TRBV7-9 with TRBJ2-7; no definite D call. The CDR3 is 13 residues long. Trimming stripped 5 bases from V and 2 bases from J, with 10 bases between. Germline V CDR1 and CDR2: SEHNR, FQNEAQ (reference sequence). The CDR3 loop is CASSTGSAYEQYF. The CDR3 DNA reads TGTGCCAGCAGCACCGGGTCTGCCTACGAGCAGTACTTC.

This chain joins TRBV6-1 and TRBJ2-1, with TRBD2 as a possible D gene (7 bases). The V end was cut by 0 bases, the J end by 8 bases, with 17 bases between. Germline CDR1 is MNHNS and CDR2 is SASEGT. There are 16 residues in the CDR3. CDR3 amino acids: CASSEAGWGGRDEQFF. In nucleotides, the CDR3 is TGTGCCAGCAGTGAAGCGGGGTGGGGGGGCCGCGATGAGCAGTTCTTC.

This clone was recorded a few times. V is TRBV4-2 and J is TRBJ2-6, with 11 bases that match TRBD2. CDR3 length: 16 amino acids. Trimming removed 5 bases from V and 1 base from J; junction bases left unmatched: 1. Germline V gene data show CDR1 as LGHNA and CDR2 as YNFKEQ. The CDR3 region is CASSIAGGSGANVLTF. As DNA, the CDR3 is TGTGCCAGCAGCATAGCGGGGGGGTCTGGGGCCAACGTCCTGACTTTC.

V and J are TRBV7-6 and TRBJ2-1, with a tentative D call TRBD2 (6 bases). Germline-derived CDR1 and CDR2 are SGHVS and FNYEAQ. The CDR3 covers 13 residues. The V gene lost 8 bases and the J gene lost 6 bases, with 14 bases spanning the gap. In DNA form, the CDR3 reads TGTGCCAGCGGAAGTGCGGGATTCAATGAGCAGTTCTTC. Amino acids: CASGSAGFNEQFF.

The DNA for the CDR3 is TGTGCCAGTAGGGAGCGAAGCTCCTATAATTCACCCCTCCACTTT. Translation gives CASRERSSYNSPLHF. V usage is TRBV19 and J usage is TRBJ1-6; D unclear. Germline values: CDR1 LNHDA, CDR2 SQIVND (reference sequence). CDR3 length: 15 residues. Trimming removed 6 bases at V and 0 bases at J, with 9 bases between.

The chain combines TRBV7-8 with TRBJ2-1; 9 bases are a match to TRBD1. CDR1 is SGHVS, CDR2 FQNEAQ, per germline. After removal of 4 bases from V and 3 bases from J, the junction contained 4 bases not matched to a gene. This CDR3 has 15 residues. This CDR3 is CASSSGQGIYNEQFF. CDR3 sequence (DNA): TGTGCCAGCAGCTCGGGACAGGGAATCTACAATGAGCAGTTCTTC.

In its sample, this clone ranks as medium-sized. CDR3 amino acids: CASGRGFESYEQYF. The CDR3 bases are TGTGCCAGCGGGAGGGGCTTCGAGTCCTACGAGCAGTACTTC. The chain couples TRBV6-1 to TRBJ2-7; 7 positions match TRBD2. Germline CDR1 and CDR2: MNHNS and SASEGT. V shed 8 bases and J 1 base; nucleotides not matched to a gene: 8. The CDR3 totals 14 residues.

The rearrangement joins TRBV11-2 to TRBJ2-5; 8 bases are shared with TRBD2. With 0 bases clipped from V and 3 bases from J, the junction kept 12 bases outside the gene matches. The CDR3 has 18 amino acids. The germline CDR1 and CDR2 sequences are SGHAT and FQNNGV. The CDR3 DNA reads as TGTGCCAGCAGCTTAGAGGCTGGCGGGGGGCGTTTCGAAGAGACCCAGTACTTC. It yields the protein CASSLEAGGGRFEETQYF.

The chain carries TRBV5-4 and TRBJ2-1, with 7 bases lining up with TRBD2. Germline V gene lookup returns CDR1 SGHNT and CDR2 YYREEE (reference sequence). V trimming: 3 bases; J trimming: 7 bases; junction bases outside the gene matches: 10. The CDR3 length is 15 residues. CDR3 residues: CASSSGRRGINEQFF. CDR3 in DNA: TGTGCCAGCAGCTCCGGACGGCGGGGGATAAATGAGCAGTTCTTC.

V is TRBV4-1 and J is TRBJ1-2, with 7 bases aligning to TRBD1. There are 18 residues in the CDR3. Germline CDR1 and CDR2: MGHRA and YSYEKL. With V trimmed by 3 bases and J by 0 bases, 13 bases remained unmatched. CDR3 loop: CASSHAGTAKRANYGYTF. Written as DNA, the CDR3 is TGCGCCAGCAGCCATGCCGGGACAGCTAAGAGGGCTAACTATGGCTACACCTTC.

This clone came up once. The rearrangement uses TRBV28 and TRBJ1-4; TRBD1 might be the D (6 bases). Trimming took 3 bases from V and 7 from J, leaving 12 bases between them. CDR1 and CDR2 from the germline V gene are MDHEN and SYDVKM. The CDR3 totals 14 residues. In nucleotides, the CDR3 is TGTGCCAGCAGTTTTACAGGGTCCGGTGAAAAACTGTTTTTT. Translated: CASSFTGSGEKLFF.

A few counts support this clone. The genes are TRBV30 and TRBJ1-4; the match to TRBD1 covers 7 bases. This CDR3 has 12 residues. V lost 3 bases, J lost 8 bases, and 3 bases stayed unmatched. Germline V gene sequence: CDR1 GTSNPN, CDR2 SVGIG (reference sequence). The CDR3 region is CAWSLTGEKLFF. Here the CDR3 DNA reads TGTGCCTGGAGCCTGACAGGGGAAAAACTGTTTTTT.

This clone is a singleton in its sample. The rearrangement joins TRBV5-1 to TRBJ2-5, with D perhaps TRBD1 (6 bases). Germline lookup yields CDR1 SGHRS and CDR2 YFSETQ. With 0 bases removed from V and 2 bases from J, the gap between germline ends came to 14 bases. CDR3 length: 16 amino acids. CDR3 protein: CASSLEPGTLQETQYF. CDR3 DNA: TGCGCCAGCAGCTTGGAGCCCGGGACACTACAAGAGACCCAGTACTTC.

J is TRBJ2-5 and V is TRBV2; 11 nucleotides match TRBD1. In germline, CDR1 is SNHLY, CDR2 FYNNEI. This CDR3 comprises 15 residues. V lost 4 bases to trimming and J lost 5 bases; unmatched junction nucleotides: 6. CDR3 sequence reads: CASSGWTGGAETQYF. The CDR3 DNA reads as TGTGCCAGCAGTGGGTGGACAGGGGGCGCGGAGACCCAGTACTTC.

This chain connects TRBV6-6 to TRBJ2-3; D not resolved. Per germline, CDR1 MNHNY and CDR2 SVGAGI (reference sequence). The length of the CDR3 is 14 residues. V shed 2 bases and J shed 0 bases, with 6 bases lying between them. The CDR3 DNA reads TGTGCCAGCAGTTACCGTTATAGCACAGATACGCAGTATTTT. Its protein product is CASSYRYSTDTQYF.

The V gene is TRBV4-1, the J gene TRBJ1-1; 9 nucleotides match TRBD1. This CDR3 region has 14 residues. Germline V gene lookup returns CDR1 MGHRA and CDR2 YSYEKL. V shed 3 bases, J shed 4 bases, and the junction held 3 bases outside the gene matches. CDR3: CASSHGQGLTEAFF. The CDR3 bases are TGCGCCAGCAGCCACGGACAGGGGCTCACTGAAGCTTTCTTT.

The chain recombines TRBV28 with TRBJ2-5, with 11 nucleotides matching TRBD2. After removal of 2 bases from V and 5 bases from J, the junction contained 4 bases not matched to a gene. From germline, CDR1 is MDHEN and CDR2 SYDVKM. This CDR3 region has 15 residues. The CDR3 DNA follows: TGTGCCAGCAGTTTACTAGCGGGGGGCGGGGAGACCCAGTACTTC. Translation: CASSLLAGGGETQYF.

The J gene is TRBJ1-1, the V gene TRBV6-1; no reliable D call. The CDR3 spans 15 residues. V dropped 4 bases and J dropped 0 bases, with 12 bases sitting between them. Germline CDR1 MNHNS, CDR2 SASEGT. CDR3 bases: TGTGCCAGCAGTGTATTCAGAAACCTGAACACTGAAGCTTTCTTT. Translated, it gives CASSVFRNLNTEAFF.

The rearrangement uses TRBV6-1 and TRBJ2-5; perhaps TRBD1 as D (5 bases). The CDR3 sequence is 13 residues long. Per germline, CDR1 MNHNS and CDR2 SASEGT. With 11 bases removed from V and 1 base from J, the gap between germline ends came to 14 bases. In DNA form, the CDR3 reads TGTGCCGGTTCCGCTGACAGCCAAGAGACCCAGTACTTC. It codes for CAGSADSQETQYF.

The V and J genes are TRBV11-2 and TRBJ2-7, with D tentatively TRBD1 (6 bases). The V end was cut by 0 bases, the J end by 7 bases, with 7 bases between. The length of the CDR3 is 12 residues. Germline V gene lookup returns CDR1 SGHAT and CDR2 FQNNGV. CDR3 DNA: TGTGCCAGCAGCTTAGACAGGGGTGAGCAGTACTTC. It translates to CASSLDRGEQYF.

The chain employs TRBV29-1 and TRBJ2-3, with no clear D. Per germline, CDR1 SQVTM and CDR2 ANQGSEA. This CDR3 is built from 11 residues. V was pared by 7 bases and J by 6 bases, with 11 bases between. CDR3 amino acids: CSGWLVDTQYF. The DNA for the CDR3 is TGCAGCGGTTGGTTAGTGGATACGCAGTATTTT.

This sequence joins TRBV13 and TRBJ1-1, with 11 bases fitting TRBD1. V shed 3 bases, J shed 11 bases, and the junction held 5 bases outside the gene matches. Germline values: CDR1 PRHDT, CDR2 FYEKMQ (reference sequence). The CDR3 spans 13 residues. The CDR3 sequence: CASSLDRGLEAFF. DNA of the CDR3: TGTGCCAGCAGCTTGGACAGGGGGCTAGAGGCTTTCTTT.

The chain employs TRBV7-9 and TRBJ2-2, with 9 bases lining up with TRBD1. The CDR3 runs to 17 residues. CDR1 is SEHNR and CDR2 is FQNEAQ in the germline V gene (reference sequence). V shed 4 bases and J 2 bases; nucleotides not matched to a gene: 8. The chain's CDR3 is CASSSLPDRGNTGELFF. The CDR3 coding sequence is TGTGCCAGCAGCTCCTTACCGGACAGGGGAAACACCGGGGAGCTGTTTTTT.

The chain couples TRBV9 to TRBJ1-2, with a possible D match to TRBD1 (6 bases). This CDR3 spans 15 amino acids. Deletions cut 7 bases from V and 3 bases from J, with 19 bases between. The germline gives CDR1 SGDLS, CDR2 YYNGEE. DNA of the CDR3: TGTGCCAGCCGAGGGAGGGGGGGGGTCGACTATGGCTACACCTTC. Its protein product is CASRGRGGVDYGYTF.